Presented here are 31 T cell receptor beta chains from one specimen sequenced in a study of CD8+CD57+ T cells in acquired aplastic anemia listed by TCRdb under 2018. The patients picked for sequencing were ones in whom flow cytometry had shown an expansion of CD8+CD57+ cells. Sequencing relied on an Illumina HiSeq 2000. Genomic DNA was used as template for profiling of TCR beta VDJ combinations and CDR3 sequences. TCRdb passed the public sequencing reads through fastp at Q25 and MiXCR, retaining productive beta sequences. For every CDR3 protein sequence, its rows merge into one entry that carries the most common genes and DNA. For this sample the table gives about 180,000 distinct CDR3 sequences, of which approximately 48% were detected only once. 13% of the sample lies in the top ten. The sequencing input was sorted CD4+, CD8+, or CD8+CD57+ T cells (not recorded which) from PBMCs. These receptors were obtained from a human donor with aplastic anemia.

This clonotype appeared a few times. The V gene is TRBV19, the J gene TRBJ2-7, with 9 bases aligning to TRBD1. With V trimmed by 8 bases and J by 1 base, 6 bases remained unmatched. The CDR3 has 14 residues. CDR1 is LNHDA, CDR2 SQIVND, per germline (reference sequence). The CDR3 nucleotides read TGTGCCAGTGGAAGACAGGGGGGATCCTACGAGCAGTACTTC. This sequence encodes CASGRQGGSYEQYF.

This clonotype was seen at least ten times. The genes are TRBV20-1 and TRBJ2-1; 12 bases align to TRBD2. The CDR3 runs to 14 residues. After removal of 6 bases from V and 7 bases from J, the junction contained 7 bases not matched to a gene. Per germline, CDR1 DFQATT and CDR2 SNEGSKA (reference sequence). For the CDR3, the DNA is TGCAGTGCCCGCGGTCTAGCGGGGGGGAATGAGCAGTTCTTC. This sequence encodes CSARGLAGGNEQFF.

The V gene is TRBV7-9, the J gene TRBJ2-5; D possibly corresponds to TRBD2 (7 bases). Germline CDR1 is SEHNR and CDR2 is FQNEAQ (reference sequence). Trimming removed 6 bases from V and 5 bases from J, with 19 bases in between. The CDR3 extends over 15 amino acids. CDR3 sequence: CASSQGTGGEETQYF. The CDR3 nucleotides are TGTGCCAGCAGTCAAGGGACGGGGGGCGAGGAGACCCAGTACTTC.

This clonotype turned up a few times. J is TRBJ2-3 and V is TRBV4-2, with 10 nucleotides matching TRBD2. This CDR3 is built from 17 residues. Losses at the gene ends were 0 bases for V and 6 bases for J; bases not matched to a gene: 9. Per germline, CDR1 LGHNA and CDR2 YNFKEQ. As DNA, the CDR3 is TGTGCCAGCAGCCAAGATGGCGCGAGCGGGGGGGGGGATACGCAGTATTTT. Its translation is CASSQDGASGGGDTQYF.

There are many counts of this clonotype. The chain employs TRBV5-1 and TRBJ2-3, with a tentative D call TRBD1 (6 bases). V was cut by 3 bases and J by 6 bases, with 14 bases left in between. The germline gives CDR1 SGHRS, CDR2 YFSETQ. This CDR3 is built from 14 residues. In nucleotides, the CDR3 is TGCGCCAGCAGCTCCCAACAGGGTACGGATACGCAGTATTTT. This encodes CASSSQQGTDTQYF.

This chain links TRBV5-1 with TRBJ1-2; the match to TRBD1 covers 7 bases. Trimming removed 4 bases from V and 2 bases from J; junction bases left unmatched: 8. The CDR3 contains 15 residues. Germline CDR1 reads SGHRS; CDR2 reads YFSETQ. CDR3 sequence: CASSETGKGNYGYTF. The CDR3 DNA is TGCGCCAGCAGCGAGACAGGGAAAGGGAACTATGGCTACACCTTC.

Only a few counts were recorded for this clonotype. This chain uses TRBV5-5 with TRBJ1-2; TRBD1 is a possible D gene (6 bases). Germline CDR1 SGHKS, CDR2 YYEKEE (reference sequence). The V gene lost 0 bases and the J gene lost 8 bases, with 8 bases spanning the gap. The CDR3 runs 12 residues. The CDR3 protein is CASSLGTGGYTF. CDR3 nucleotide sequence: TGTGCCAGCAGCTTGGGTACAGGGGGCTACACCTTC.

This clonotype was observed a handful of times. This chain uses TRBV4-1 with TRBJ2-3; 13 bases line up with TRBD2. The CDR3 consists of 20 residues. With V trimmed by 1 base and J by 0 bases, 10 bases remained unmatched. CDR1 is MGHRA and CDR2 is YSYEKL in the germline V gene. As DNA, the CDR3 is TGCGCCAGCAGCCAAGGACTAGCGGGGGGACCCGTGACTAGCACAGATACGCAGTATTTT. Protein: CASSQGLAGGPVTSTDTQYF.

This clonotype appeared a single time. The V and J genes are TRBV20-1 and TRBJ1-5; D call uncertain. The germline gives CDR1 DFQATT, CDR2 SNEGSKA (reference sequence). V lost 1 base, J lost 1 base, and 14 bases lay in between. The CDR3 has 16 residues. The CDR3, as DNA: TGCAGTGCTAGAGTGGAGGCAGGAAAAAGCAATCAGCCCCAGCATTTT. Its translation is CSARVEAGKSNQPQHF.

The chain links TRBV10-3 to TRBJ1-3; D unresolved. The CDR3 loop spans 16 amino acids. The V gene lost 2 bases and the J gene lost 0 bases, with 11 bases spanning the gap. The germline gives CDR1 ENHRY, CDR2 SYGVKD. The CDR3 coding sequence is TGTGCCATCAGTGAGCGCACTACGAGCTCTGGAAACACCATATATTTT. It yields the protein CAISERTTSSGNTIYF.

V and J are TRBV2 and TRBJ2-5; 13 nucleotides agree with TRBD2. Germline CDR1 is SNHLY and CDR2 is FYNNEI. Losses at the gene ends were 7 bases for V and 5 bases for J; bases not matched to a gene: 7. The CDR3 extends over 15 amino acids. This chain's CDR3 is CASKETSGGSETQYF. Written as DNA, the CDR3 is TGTGCCAGCAAGGAGACTAGCGGGGGGTCGGAGACCCAGTACTTC.

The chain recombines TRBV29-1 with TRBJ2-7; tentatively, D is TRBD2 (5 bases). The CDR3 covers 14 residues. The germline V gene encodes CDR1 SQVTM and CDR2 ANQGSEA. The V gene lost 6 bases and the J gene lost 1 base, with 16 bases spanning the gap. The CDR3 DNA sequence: TGCAGCGTCCAACCCATAAGAGGGTCCTACGAGCAGTACTTC. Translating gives CSVQPIRGSYEQYF.

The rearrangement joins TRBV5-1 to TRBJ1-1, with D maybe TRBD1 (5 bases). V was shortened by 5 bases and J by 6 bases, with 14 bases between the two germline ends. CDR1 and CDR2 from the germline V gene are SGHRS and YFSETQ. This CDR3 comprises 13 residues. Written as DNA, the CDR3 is TGCGCCAGCAGGGCAGGGATTGTCCCTGAAGCTTTCTTT. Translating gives CASRAGIVPEAFF.

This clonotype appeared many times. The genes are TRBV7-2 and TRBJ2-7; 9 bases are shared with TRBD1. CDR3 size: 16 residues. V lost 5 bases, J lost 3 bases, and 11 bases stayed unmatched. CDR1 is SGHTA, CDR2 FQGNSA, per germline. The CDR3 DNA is TGTGCCAGCAGCCGCACAGGGGGCGTCGTGTTCTACGAGCAGTACTTC. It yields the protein CASSRTGGVVFYEQYF.

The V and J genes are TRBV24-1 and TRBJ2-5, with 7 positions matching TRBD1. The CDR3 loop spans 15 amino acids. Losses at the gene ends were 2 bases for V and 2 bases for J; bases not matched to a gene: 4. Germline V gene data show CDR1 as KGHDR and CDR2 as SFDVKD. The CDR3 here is CATSDSDRAQETQYF. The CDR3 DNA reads TGTGCCACCAGTGATTCCGACAGGGCTCAAGAGACCCAGTACTTC.

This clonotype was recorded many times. CDR3 sequence: CASSSLWGEATQYF. The CDR3 DNA is TGTGCCAGCAGCTCTCTGTGGGGTGAAGCTACGCAGTATTTT. The chain uses TRBV11-2 and TRBJ2-3; D unclear. The CDR3 is 14 amino acids. Germline-derived CDR1 and CDR2 are SGHAT and FQNNGV. Trimming cost V 4 bases and J 8 bases, with 16 bases left between them.

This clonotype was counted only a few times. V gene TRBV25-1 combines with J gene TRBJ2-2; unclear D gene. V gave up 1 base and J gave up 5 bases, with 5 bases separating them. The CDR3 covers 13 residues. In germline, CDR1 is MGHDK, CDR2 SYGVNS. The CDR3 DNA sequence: TGTGCCAGCAGTGAATCGTTAACCGGGGAGCTGTTTTTT. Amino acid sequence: CASSESLTGELFF.

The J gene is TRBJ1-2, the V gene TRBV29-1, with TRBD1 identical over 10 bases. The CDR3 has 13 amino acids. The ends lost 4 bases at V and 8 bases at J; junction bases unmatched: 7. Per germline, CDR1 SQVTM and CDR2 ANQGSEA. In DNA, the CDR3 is TGCAGCGTTGCTCTGGGACAGGGGATGGGCTACACCTTC. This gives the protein CSVALGQGMGYTF.

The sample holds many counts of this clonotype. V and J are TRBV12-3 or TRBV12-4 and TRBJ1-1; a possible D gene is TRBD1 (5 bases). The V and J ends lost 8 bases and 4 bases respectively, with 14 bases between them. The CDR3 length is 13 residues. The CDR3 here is CASSRGGTTEAFF. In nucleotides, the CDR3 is TGTGCCAGCTCCCGTGGGGGAACCACTGAAGCTTTCTTT.

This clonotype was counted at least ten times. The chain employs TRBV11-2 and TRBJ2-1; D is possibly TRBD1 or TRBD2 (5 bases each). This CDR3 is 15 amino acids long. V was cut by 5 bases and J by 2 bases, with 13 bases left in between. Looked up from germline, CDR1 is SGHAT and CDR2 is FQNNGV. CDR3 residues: CASSPRGATYNEQFF. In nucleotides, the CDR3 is TGTGCCAGCAGCCCCAGAGGGGCCACCTACAATGAGCAGTTCTTC.

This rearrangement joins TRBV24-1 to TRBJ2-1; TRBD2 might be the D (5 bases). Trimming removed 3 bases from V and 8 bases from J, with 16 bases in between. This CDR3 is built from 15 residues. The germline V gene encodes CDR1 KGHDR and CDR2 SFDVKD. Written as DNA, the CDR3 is TGTGCCACCAGTGATCGGTCAGGTGGAGGATATGAGCAGTTCTTC. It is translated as CATSDRSGGGYEQFF.

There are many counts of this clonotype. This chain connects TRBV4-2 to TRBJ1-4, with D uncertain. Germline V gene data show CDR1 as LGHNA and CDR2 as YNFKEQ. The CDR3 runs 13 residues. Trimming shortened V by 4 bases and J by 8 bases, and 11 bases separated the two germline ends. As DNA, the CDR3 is TGTGCCAGCAGCCGGGAGGGCGGGGAAAAACTGTTTTTT. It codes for CASSREGGEKLFF.

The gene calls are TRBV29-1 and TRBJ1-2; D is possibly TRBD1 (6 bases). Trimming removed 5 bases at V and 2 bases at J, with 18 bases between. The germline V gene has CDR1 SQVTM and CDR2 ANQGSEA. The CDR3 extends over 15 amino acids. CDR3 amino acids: CSVYLLDSPNYGYTF. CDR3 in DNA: TGCAGCGTTTACCTCCTGGACAGCCCCAACTATGGCTACACCTTC.

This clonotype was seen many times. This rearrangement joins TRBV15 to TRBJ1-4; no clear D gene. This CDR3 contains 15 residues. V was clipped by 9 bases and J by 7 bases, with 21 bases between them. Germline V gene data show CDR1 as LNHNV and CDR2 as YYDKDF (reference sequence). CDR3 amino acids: CATGGGVLLGEKLFF. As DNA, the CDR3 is TGTGCCACGGGCGGTGGGGTACTCTTGGGTGAAAAACTGTTTTTT.

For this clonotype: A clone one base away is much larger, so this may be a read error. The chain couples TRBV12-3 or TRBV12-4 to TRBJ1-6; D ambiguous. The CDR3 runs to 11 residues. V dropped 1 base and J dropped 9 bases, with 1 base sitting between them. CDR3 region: CASSLVSPLHF. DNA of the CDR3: TGTGCCAGCAGTTTAGTTTCACCCCTCCACTTT.

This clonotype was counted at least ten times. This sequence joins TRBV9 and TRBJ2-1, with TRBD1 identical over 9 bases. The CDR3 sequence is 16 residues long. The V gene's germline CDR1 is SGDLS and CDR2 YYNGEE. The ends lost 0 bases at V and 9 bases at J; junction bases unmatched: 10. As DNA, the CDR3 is TGTGCCAGCAGCGTAGATGGGACAGGGTTTGCAAGTGAGCAGTTCTTC. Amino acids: CASSVDGTGFASEQFF.

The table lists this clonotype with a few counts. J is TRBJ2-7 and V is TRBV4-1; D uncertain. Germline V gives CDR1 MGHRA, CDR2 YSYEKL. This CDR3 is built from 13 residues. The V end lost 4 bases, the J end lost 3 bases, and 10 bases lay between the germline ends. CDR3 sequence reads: CASSPKKDYEQYF. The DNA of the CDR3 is TGCGCCAGCAGCCCCAAGAAGGACTACGAGCAGTACTTC.

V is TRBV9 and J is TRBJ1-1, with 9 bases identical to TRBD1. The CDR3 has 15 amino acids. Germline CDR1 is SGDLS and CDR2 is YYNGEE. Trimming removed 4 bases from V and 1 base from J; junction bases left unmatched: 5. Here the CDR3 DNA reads TGTGCCAGCAGCCCAGTGGGACAGGGGAACACTGAAGCTTTCTTT. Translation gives CASSPVGQGNTEAFF.

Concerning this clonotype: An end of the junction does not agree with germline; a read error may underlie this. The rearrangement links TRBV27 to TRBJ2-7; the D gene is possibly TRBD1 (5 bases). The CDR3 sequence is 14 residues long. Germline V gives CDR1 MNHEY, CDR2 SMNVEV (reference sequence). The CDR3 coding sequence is TGTGCCAGCATTTTATTGGGCAGGGCTAGCGAGCAGTACTTC. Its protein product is CASILLGRASEQYF.

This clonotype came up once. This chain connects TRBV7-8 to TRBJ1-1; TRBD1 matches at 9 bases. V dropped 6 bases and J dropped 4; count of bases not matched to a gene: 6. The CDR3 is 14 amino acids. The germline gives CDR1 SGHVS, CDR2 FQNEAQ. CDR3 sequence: CASSQQGARTEAFF. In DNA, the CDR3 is TGTGCCAGCAGTCAACAGGGGGCGCGCACTGAAGCTTTCTTT.

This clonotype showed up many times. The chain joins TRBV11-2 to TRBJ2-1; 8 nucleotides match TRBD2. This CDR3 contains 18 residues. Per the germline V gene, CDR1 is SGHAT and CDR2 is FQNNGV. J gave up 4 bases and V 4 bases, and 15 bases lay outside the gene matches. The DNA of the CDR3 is TGTGCCAGCAGCTCTACACCCGGGACTAGTGGGGCTTACAATGAGCAGTTCTTC. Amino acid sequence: CASSSTPGTSGAYNEQFF.